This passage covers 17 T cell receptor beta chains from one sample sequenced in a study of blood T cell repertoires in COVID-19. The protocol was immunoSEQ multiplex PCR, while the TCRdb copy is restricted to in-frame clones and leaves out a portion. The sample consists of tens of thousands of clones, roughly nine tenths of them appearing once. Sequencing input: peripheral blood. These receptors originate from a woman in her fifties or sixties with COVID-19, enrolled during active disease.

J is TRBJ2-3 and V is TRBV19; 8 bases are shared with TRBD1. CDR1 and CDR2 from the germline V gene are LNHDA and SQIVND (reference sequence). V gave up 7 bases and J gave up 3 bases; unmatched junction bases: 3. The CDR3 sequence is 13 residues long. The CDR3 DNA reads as TGTGCCAGTACGGACAGGGCTACAGATACGCAGTATTTT. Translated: CASTDRATDTQYF.

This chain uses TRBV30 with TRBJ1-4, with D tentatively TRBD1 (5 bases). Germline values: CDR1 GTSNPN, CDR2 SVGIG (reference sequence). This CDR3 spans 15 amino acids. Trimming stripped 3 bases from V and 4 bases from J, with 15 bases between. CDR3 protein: CAWRGRGRVNEKLFF. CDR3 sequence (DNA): TGTGCCTGGAGGGGGCGGGGAAGAGTTAATGAAAAACTGTTTTTT. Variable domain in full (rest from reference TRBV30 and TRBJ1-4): SQTIHQWPATLVQPVGSPLSLECTVEGTSNPNLYWYRQAAGRGLQLLFYSVGIGQISSEVPQNLSASRPQDRQFILSSKKLLLSDSGFYLCAWRGRGRVNEKLFFGSGTQLSVL.

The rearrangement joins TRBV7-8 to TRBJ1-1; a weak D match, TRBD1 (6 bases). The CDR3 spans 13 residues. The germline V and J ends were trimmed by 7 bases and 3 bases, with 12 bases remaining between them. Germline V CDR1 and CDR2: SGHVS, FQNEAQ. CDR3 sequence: CASNKGGDTEAFF. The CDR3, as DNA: TGTGCCAGCAACAAAGGGGGGGACACTGAAGCTTTCTTT.

The CDR3 is CASSGGTSGRAYNEQFF. The CDR3 nucleotides are TGTGCCAGCAGCGGCGGGACTAGCGGGAGGGCCTACAATGAGCAGTTCTTC. The chain uses TRBV7-9 and TRBJ2-1; 16 bases are a match to TRBD2. Trimming took 5 bases from V and 2 from J; bases not matched to a gene: 3. This CDR3 comprises 17 residues. Looked up from germline, CDR1 is SEHNR and CDR2 is FQNEAQ (reference sequence).

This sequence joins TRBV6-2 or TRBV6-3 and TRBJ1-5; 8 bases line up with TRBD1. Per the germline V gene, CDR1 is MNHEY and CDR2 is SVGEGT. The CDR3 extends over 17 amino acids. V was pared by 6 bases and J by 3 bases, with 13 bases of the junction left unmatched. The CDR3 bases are TGTGCCAGCAGCCACAATCTCGGGACAGGAGACAATCAGCCCCAGCATTTT. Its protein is CASSHNLGTGDNQPQHF.

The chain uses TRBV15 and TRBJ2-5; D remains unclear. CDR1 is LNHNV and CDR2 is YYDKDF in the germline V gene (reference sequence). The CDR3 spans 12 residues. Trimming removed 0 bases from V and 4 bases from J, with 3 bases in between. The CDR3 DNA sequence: TGTGCCACCAGCAGAGATCGAGAGACCCAGTACTTC. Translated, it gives CATSRDRETQYF.

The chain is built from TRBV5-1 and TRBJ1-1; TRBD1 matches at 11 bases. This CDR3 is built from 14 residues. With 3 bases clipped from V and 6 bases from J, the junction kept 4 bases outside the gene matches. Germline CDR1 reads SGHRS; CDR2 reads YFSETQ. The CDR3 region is CASSWGQGVPEAFF. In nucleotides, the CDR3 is TGCGCCAGCAGCTGGGGACAGGGGGTCCCTGAAGCTTTCTTT.

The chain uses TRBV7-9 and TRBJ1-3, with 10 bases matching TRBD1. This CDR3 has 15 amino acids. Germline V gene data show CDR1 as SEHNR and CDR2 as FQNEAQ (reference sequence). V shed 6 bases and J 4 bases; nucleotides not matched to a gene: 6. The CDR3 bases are TGTGCCAGCAGGCACCTGGGACAGGGGGGAAACACCATATATTTT. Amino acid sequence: CASRHLGQGGNTIYF.

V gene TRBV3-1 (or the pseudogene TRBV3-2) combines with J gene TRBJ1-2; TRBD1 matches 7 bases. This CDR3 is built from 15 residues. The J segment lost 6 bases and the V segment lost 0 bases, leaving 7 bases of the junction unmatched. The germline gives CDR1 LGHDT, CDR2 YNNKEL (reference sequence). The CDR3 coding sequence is TGTGCCAGCAGCCAAGACGCGAAGGGGGCACATGGCTACACCTTC. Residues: CASSQDAKGAHGYTF.

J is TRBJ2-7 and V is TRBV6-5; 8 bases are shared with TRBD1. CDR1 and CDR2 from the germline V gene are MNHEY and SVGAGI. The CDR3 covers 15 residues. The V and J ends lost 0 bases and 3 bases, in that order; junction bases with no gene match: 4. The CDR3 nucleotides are TGTGCCAGCAGTTACTCCGGGACAGGAAACTACGAGCAGTACTTC. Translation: CASSYSGTGNYEQYF.

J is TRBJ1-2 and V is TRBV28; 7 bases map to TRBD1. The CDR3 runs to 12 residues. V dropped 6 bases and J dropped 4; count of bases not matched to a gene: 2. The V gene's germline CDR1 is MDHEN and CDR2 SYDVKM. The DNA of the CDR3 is TGTGCCAGCAGACGGGACAGCTATGGCTACACCTTC. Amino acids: CASRRDSYGYTF.

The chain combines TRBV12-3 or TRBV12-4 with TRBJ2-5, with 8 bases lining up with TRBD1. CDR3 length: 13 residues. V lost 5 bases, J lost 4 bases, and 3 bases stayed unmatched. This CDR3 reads CASSQGARETQYF. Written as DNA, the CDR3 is TGTGCCAGCAGTCAGGGGGCGAGAGAGACCCAGTACTTC.

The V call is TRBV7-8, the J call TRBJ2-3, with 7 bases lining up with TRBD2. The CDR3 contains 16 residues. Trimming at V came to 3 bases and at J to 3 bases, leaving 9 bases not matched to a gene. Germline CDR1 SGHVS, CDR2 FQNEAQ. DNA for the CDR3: TGTGCCAGCAGCTTGGGAGGGTCGGTGGAAACAGATACGCAGTATTTT. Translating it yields CASSLGGSVETDTQYF.

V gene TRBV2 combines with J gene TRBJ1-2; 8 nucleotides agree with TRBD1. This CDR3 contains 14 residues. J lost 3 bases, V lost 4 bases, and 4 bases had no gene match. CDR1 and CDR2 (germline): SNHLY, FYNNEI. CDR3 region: CASSADRDYYGYTF. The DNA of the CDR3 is TGTGCCAGCAGTGCGGACAGGGACTACTATGGCTACACCTTC.

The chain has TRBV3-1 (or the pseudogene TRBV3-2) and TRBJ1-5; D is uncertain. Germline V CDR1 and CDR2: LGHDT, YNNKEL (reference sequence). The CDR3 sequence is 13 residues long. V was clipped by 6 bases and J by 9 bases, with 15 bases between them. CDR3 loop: CASSAGPRRPQHF. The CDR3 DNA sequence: TGTGCCAGCAGTGCAGGCCCCCGCCGGCCCCAGCATTTT.

The CDR3 nucleotides read TGCGCCAGCCAACCGACTAACACCGGGGAGCTGTTTTTT. It translates to CASQPTNTGELFF. V usage is TRBV10-2 and J usage is TRBJ2-2, with D unclear. This CDR3 contains 13 residues. The germline CDR1 and CDR2 sequences are WSHSY and SAAADI. V was trimmed by 8 bases and J by 2 bases, leaving 9 bases between them.

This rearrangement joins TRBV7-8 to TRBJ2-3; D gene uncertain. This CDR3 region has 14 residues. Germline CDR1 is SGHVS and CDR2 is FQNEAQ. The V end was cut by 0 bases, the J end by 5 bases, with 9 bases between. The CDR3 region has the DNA TGTGCCAGCAGCTTAGCGAACCCGGGAGATACGCAGTATTTT. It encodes CASSLANPGDTQYF.